This is a list of T cell receptor beta chains from one sample in a study of T-cell reconstitution after alpha-beta-depleted transplantation in children. MiXCR, run by TCRdb on the PCR reads, gives a single entry per CDR3 protein. The table records approximately 490,000 distinct CDR3 sequences, around 13% of them present only once. The starting material was PBMCs from the stem cell graft donor, obtained from the stem cell graft. These receptors were collected from a human donor who donated a stem cell graft to a child with combined immunodeficiency. The CDR3 runs from the conserved cysteine through the conserved F or W. The order of the fields is V gene, D gene, clone size, J gene, CDR3 DNA, CDR3 protein. A D gene is named only where the DNA matches it firmly. Size is stated for part of the rows, as once, few or many counts, or as a class when the clone is expanded.

TRBV29-1	.	many	TRBJ2-5	TGCAGCGTTGATCCGGGGGGACAGGCGGAGACCCAGTACTTC	CSVDPGGQAETQYF
TRBV28	TRBD1	few	TRBJ2-5	TGTGCCAGCCAGACAGGGGATGAGACCCAGTACTTC	CASQTGDETQYF
TRBV2	.	.	TRBJ2-7	TGTGCCAGCACCGAAGGTGGTAACGAGCAGTACTTC	CASTEGGNEQYF
TRBV29-1	TRBD1	few	TRBJ2-7	TGCAGCGTTGTTGACGAGCCGACAGGGAAGAACGAGCAGTACTTC	CSVVDEPTGKNEQYF
TRBV28	.	many	TRBJ2-1	TGTGCCAGCAGCCGACTTACAGGGTTATCCTACAATGAGCAGTTCTTC	CASSRLTGLSYNEQFF
TRBV30	TRBD1	few	TRBJ1-6	TGTGCCTGGGGACAGGGGATAGATTCACCCCTCCACTTT	CAWGQGIDSPLHF
TRBV27	.	.	TRBJ2-5	TGTGCCAGCAGTTTTAATGGGGGGGCCACAGAGACCCAGTACTTC	CASSFNGGATETQYF
TRBV29-1	TRBD1	few	TRBJ2-2	TGCAGCGTTGATGTAGGACAGGGGAGCACCGGGGAGCTGTTTTTT	CSVDVGQGSTGELFF
TRBV12-3/TRBV12-4	.	many	TRBJ2-1	TGTGCCAGCAGTTTACTCCGGGGGATTCTCTACAATGAGCAGTTCTTC	CASSLLRGILYNEQFF
TRBV9	.	many	TRBJ2-5	TGTGCCAGCAGCGTAGGGCCTAGCGCACAAGAGACCCAGTACTTC	CASSVGPSAQETQYF
TRBV7-7	.	few	TRBJ2-2	TGTGCTAGCAGCTTAGAACGGAACACCGGGGAGCTGTTTTTT	CASSLERNTGELFF
TRBV2	.	many	TRBJ2-1	TGTGCCAGCACCGAAAAGGGCTTTTCCTACAATGAGCAGTTCTTC	CASTEKGFSYNEQFF
TRBV10-3	.	few	TRBJ2-3	TGTGCCATCAGTGCGGTAAGGGACACCGGATCCCTTTGGGACTTCACAGATACGCAGTATTTT	CAISAVRDTGSLWDFTDTQYF
TRBV28	TRBD1	.	TRBJ2-2	TGTGCCAGCAGTTCCCCAGGGGGCTTAGCCGGGGAGCTGTTTTTT	CASSSPGGLAGELFF
TRBV4-2	.	many	TRBJ2-2	TGTGCCAGCAGCCAACCCGACAACGCAGAGAACACCGGGGAGCTGTTTTTT	CASSQPDNAENTGELFF
TRBV7-9	.	.	TRBJ2-7	TGTGCCAGCAGCTTAGAAGGAGGCAGGCCCTACGAGCAGTACTTC	CASSLEGGRPYEQYF
TRBV29-1	TRBD1	few	TRBJ1-2	TGCAGCGTCGCAAGACAGGGCGGTGGCTACACCTTC	CSVARQGGGYTF
TRBV3-1	TRBD2	few	TRBJ2-2	TGTGCCAGCAGCCAAGCGTGGACTAGCGGGATGTCCGGGGAGCTGTTTTTT	CASSQAWTSGMSGELFF
TRBV7-2	TRBD1	.	TRBJ1-6	TGTGCCAGCAGCCTGGGACAGAATTCACCCCTCCACTTT	CASSLGQNSPLHF
TRBV10-3	.	.	TRBJ2-2	TGTGCCATCAGTGTGGGCTCCACCACGAACACCGGGGAGCTGTTTTTT	CAISVGSTTNTGELFF
TRBV9	.	few	TRBJ1-2	TGTGCCAGCAGCGTAGATCAGGCGGACGCTAACTATGGCTACACCTTC	CASSVDQADANYGYTF
TRBV20-1	.	many	TRBJ2-1	TGCAGTGCTAGACCGTATCAAGGGAATGAGCAGTTCTTC	CSARPYQGNEQFF
TRBV20-1	.	few	TRBJ1-4	TGCAGTGCTAGAGTAGCCTTGAGGGAAAAACTGTTTTTT	CSARVALREKLFF
TRBV10-3	.	.	TRBJ1-2	TGTGCCATCAGTGAGCGACAGGTTCAGGTTCTGGATGGCTACACCTTC	CAISERQVQVLDGYTF
TRBV7-6	.	.	TRBJ2-1	TGTGCCAGCAGCTTAGTACTGAGCTCCTACAATGAGCAGTTCTTC	CASSLVLSSYNEQFF
TRBV7-2	.	.	TRBJ2-7	TGTGCCAGCAGCCCCCGCTGGATGGGGGAGCAGTACTTC	CASSPRWMGEQYF
TRBV6-2/TRBV6-3	.	few	TRBJ2-7	TGTGCCAGCAGTTGGCGGGACAAATACGAGCAGTACTTC	CASSWRDKYEQYF
TRBV30	.	.	TRBJ1-2	TGTGCCTGGAGTGGCCCCCACCGGGACGGCCACTACACCTTC	CAWSGPHRDGHYTF
TRBV29-1	.	many	TRBJ2-7	TGCAGCGTTGCCGGCCAGGGAATAGGAAATAGGTACGAGCAGTACTTC	CSVAGQGIGNRYEQYF
TRBV27	TRBD1	.	TRBJ2-3	TGTGCCAGCAGTCCACCGACAGGGACAGATACGCAGTATTTT	CASSPPTGTDTQYF
TRBV7-3	.	few	TRBJ2-3	TGTGCTACTACCCGCGGCTCTAGCACAGATACGCAGTATTTT	CATTRGSSTDTQYF
TRBV11-2	.	few	TRBJ2-1	TGTGCCAGCAGCTTAGGTGGGAACCAGGCCTTC	CASSLGGNQAF
TRBV6-1	.	few	TRBJ1-1	TGTGCCAGCAGCCGACGTGCGCTCGGGAACACTGAAGCTTTCTTT	CASSRRALGNTEAFF
TRBV9	TRBD1	few	TRBJ1-2	TGTGCCAGCAGCGTCAATCCTGGACAGGGAGCGAGGGGCTACACCTTC	CASSVNPGQGARGYTF
TRBV2	TRBD1	.	TRBJ1-2	TGTGCCAGCACTGAGTGGGACAGCAACTATGGCTACACCTTC	CASTEWDSNYGYTF
TRBV20-1	TRBD1	many	TRBJ2-7	TGCAGTGCCCCCCCGGGACAGGGGTACGAGCAGTACTTC	CSAPPGQGYEQYF
TRBV20-1	.	few	TRBJ1-2	TGCAGTGCCAGAGACAGCGAGGGGATCTATGGCTACACCTTC	CSARDSEGIYGYTF
TRBV19	TRBD1	once	TRBJ1-1	TGTGCCAGTACCCTACAGGGGTTGGGGACTGAAGCTTTCTTT	CASTLQGLGTEAFF
TRBV7-6	.	.	TRBJ1-4	TGTGCCAGCAGCTTAGTGCACTCGGAGGGAGAAAAACTGTTTTTT	CASSLVHSEGEKLFF
TRBV12-3/TRBV12-4	TRBD1	many	TRBJ2-7	TGTGCCAGCAGTTACAACTACAGGGGAAACGAGCAGTACTTC	CASSYNYRGNEQYF
TRBV5-1	.	many	TRBJ2-6	TGCGCCAGCAGCTTGTCTTGGTTCTCTGGGGCCAACGTCCTGACTTTC	CASSLSWFSGANVLTF
TRBV29-1	.	many	TRBJ1-4	TGCAGCGTTTCCCGCGGGATTAATGAAAAACTGTTTTTT	CSVSRGINEKLFF
TRBV11-2	TRBD1	many	TRBJ2-1	TGTGCCAGCAGCTTCGGGGACAGGGCCTTAAATGAGCAGTTCTTC	CASSFGDRALNEQFF
TRBV12-3/TRBV12-4	TRBD2	.	TRBJ2-3	TGTGCCAGCAGGCGGACTAGCGGGAGGGCCGGTGAAGGAACAGATACGCAGTATTTT	CASRRTSGRAGEGTDTQYF
TRBV9	.	many	TRBJ1-1	TGTGCCAGCAGCACCCACACCAGCCCGAACACTGAAGCTTTCTTT	CASSTHTSPNTEAFF
TRBV12-3/TRBV12-4	.	few	TRBJ1-4	TGTGCCAGCAGTTCCAAGGGGCCGGATGAAAAACTGTTTTTT	CASSSKGPDEKLFF
TRBV2	.	few	TRBJ2-6	TGTGCCAGCAGTGAGGAGGGCGGAGTATCAGGGGCCAACGTCCTGACTTTC	CASSEEGGVSGANVLTF